The clone carrying this TCR beta chain was counted a few times. What it binds is not known. This specimen comes from a study of shared clonotypes between healthy human individuals. The table came from immunoSEQ multiplex PCR; TCRdb's copy has only in-frame clones and leaves some out. The profile covers around 88,000 clones, with about two thirds appearing a single time and about 45% taken by the ten largest. Whole-study results and caveats: Exclusively blood specimens were collected; tissue repertoires likely differ.

Input material: memory CD8+ T cells sorted from blood. Subset of the sample: CD45RO+ cells pooled with CCR7-negative TemRA cells. The sequence was collected from a man aged 25-45 years in good health.

CDR3: CASSEGLGGGNEQFF. The DNA of the CDR3 is TGTGCCAGCAGTGAGGGACTAGGGGGTGGGAATGAGCAGTTCTTC. The genes are TRBV6-1 and TRBJ2-1; TRBD2 matches 8 bases. Trimming removed 3 bases from V and 7 bases from J; junction bases left unmatched: 8. This CDR3 spans 15 amino acids. Germline CDR1 reads MNHNS; CDR2 reads SASEGT.